There are a few counts of the clone carrying this TCR beta chain. This sample was taken from a study of blood T cell repertoires in COVID-19. Germline values: CDR1 SNHLY, CDR2 FYNNEI. The CDR3 spans 15 residues. The ends lost 8 bases at V and 7 bases at J; junction bases unmatched: 13. In the original analysis: Nucleated cell number was recorded as an estimate derived from reference gene primer amplification. Clones were read by immunoSEQ multiplex PCR, and TCRdb kept only the in-frame ones, dropping some. The V and J calls and clone size come from that table; D and trimming were worked out from the DNA. The sample contains about 200,000 clones, around three quarters of which appear only once.

The sequencing sample was made of peripheral blood. The clonotype comes from a woman aged 70 to 79 with acute or convalescent COVID-19. The V gene is TRBV2, the J gene TRBJ2-1; TRBD2 agrees at 8 bases. As DNA, the CDR3 is TGTGCCAGCGGGAAAGCGGGAGTCGTGGGTAATGAGCAGTTCTTC. Translated, it gives CASGKAGVVGNEQFF.